This T cell receptor (beta chain) came from a study of cytomegalovirus exposure and HLA in healthy donors. The trim removed 8 bases at V and 3 bases at J, leaving 5 bases unmatched. The CDR3 covers 14 residues. Germline V lookup: CDR1 ENHRY, CDR2 SYGVKD. Only a few counts were recorded for this clone. The PCR contained 60 Vbeta and 13 Jbeta primers. The data were produced by immunoSEQ multiplex PCR, yet TCRdb's version contains in-frame clones alone and is incomplete. The table lists around 150,000 clones, approximately 70% of them singletons, with over 1.5% in the top ten. The sequence derives from a human donor in good health. The chain recombines TRBV10-3 with TRBJ1-2, with 11 positions matching TRBD1. The specimen sequenced was PBMCs. The CDR3 DNA is TGTGCCATCGGGGACAGGGGGGGAGACTATGGCTACACCTTC. This encodes CAIGDRGGDYGYTF.